Described below is a single T cell receptor (beta chain) sequence and its context. Its antigen is currently not known. No base quality information exists; no much larger clone differs at one position. The immunoSEQ Assay, a bias-controlled multiplex PCR, was used to amplify TCRbeta CDR3 regions from genomic DNA. The original pipeline was this. Nucleated cell counts per sample were estimated from amplification of reference gene primers within the assay. To quantify the absolute abundance of each unique TCRbeta CDR3 rearrangement, sequence reads were collapsed and filtered. For each sample, productive Simpson clonality was calculated by taking the square root of Simpson's diversity index across productive rearrangements. Not all clones reach the TCRdb copy of this immuneACCESS table, which keeps in-frame sequences only. Checked studies attribute under half of the gap to unresolved V genes and leave the rest unexplained. V and J calls and clone size follow that table, whereas D and trimming were derived from the DNA. This sample has under 300,000 clones in its table, and around three quarters of those were observed once. Clones ranked in the top ten supply 2.5% to 4% of the sample.

The data originate from a study of blood T cell repertoires in COVID-19 (dated by TCRdb to about 2020). Study-wide context: Collaborator samples came from the United States, Italy and Spain and covered acute and convalescent phases of COVID-19. The prospective study material was composed of cDNA or gDNA derived from T cells, B-cell-depleted T cells, or PBMCs. Where available, HLA class I and class II types were taken from metadata supplied by the sample provider and were not determined by assay-based typing. Samples came from the ongoing ImmuneRACE study (first 160 participants) plus 1,254 subjects from 6 global collaborators. The repertoires were released in a freely available public database intended as a resource for research on the immune response to SARS-CoV-2. The dataset comprised deeply sampled blood TCRbeta repertoires from subjects exposed to, actively infected with, or recovered from COVID-19. Sample metadata almost always included a de-identified subject ID, COVID-19 status, age in years and sex.

On the study overall, not on this receptor specifically: The quantity of clinical and demographic metadata differed by source and by participant and was supplied without curation.

Each collaborating institution followed its own protocols to collect whole blood in K2EDTA tubes. For TCRbeta analysis, collaborators shipped samples in one of three forms: frozen whole blood, isolated PBMCs, or DNA extracted from either of those sample types. The specimen sequenced was peripheral blood. The clonotype originates from a woman aged 80 or over with acute or convalescent COVID-19.

The CDR3 in this case is CSVVGQGVGNTIYF. The DNA sequence reads TGCAGCGTTGTGGGACAGGGGGTTGGAAACACCATATATTTT. This receptor chain uses TRBV29-1 and TRBJ1-3; 11 middle bases align to TRBD1. Per the germline V gene, SQVTM is the CDR1 and ANQGSEA is the CDR2. The V end gives up 4 bases and the J end 3 bases, leaving 2 bases in the junction not matched to a gene. From the cysteine through the phenylalanine, the CDR3 covers 14 amino acids. The retained sequence is limited to the CDR3, 42 bases, with the frame set at the first base.